This TCR beta chain appears in the sequencing data of a study of OX40 agonist ivuxolimab in advanced cancers. Study in general: Those treated in dose escalation had hepatocellular carcinoma, melanoma, renal cell cancer or head and neck cancer. Patients achieving partial responses numbered three: one hepatocellular carcinoma case and two cutaneous melanoma cases.

Germline V CDR1 and CDR2: SNHLY, FYNNEI. This CDR3 contains 13 residues. Deletions cut 6 bases from V and 5 bases from J, with 14 bases between. Blood draws occurred at baseline, cycle 4 day 1, and cycle 7 day 1. The assay was immunoSEQ multiplex PCR, and TCRdb's table has in-frame clones only and misses some. The sample consists of fewer than 70,000 clones, over 60% of them appearing once. The J gene is TRBJ2-7, the V gene TRBV2, with D tentatively TRBD2 (6 bases). This clonotype originated in an adult with an advanced solid tumor such as melanoma, head and neck, liver or kidney cancer. This specimen consisted of CD4+ or CD8+ T cells sorted from blood, obtained in a trial of the OX40 agonist ivuxolimab. CDR3: CASRDYQVDEQYF. CDR3 nucleotide sequence: TGTGCCAGCAGGGACTACCAGGTAGACGAGCAGTACTTC.